The T cell receptor (beta chain) under discussion was sequenced for a study of post-analysis software for immune sequencing data. The study's findings and limits: The study found TRBV5-6, TRBV5-1 and TRBV20-1 among a few TRBV segments more frequent in patients than controls. Batch-matched samples strongly co-clustered by F measure.

Germline CDR1 reads SGHRS; CDR2 reads YFSETQ. V shed 6 bases and J shed 2 bases, with 8 bases lying between them. CDR3 length equals 12 residues. Prepared TCR beta cDNA libraries contained unique molecular identifiers. Each CDR3 protein is one row after TCRdb ran MiXCR on the PCR reads. This table holds hundreds of thousands of distinct CDR3 sequences, roughly three fifths found once. As to this clonotype: What it recognizes is unknown.

The chain is built from TRBV5-1 and TRBJ2-5; D is possibly TRBD2 (5 bases). What was sequenced was blood. The origin of this receptor is a girl aged 2-10 years with multiple sclerosis. The CDR3 spells CASNEGQETQYF. The CDR3 DNA sequence: TGCGCCAGCAATGAGGGACAAGAGACCCAGTACTTC.